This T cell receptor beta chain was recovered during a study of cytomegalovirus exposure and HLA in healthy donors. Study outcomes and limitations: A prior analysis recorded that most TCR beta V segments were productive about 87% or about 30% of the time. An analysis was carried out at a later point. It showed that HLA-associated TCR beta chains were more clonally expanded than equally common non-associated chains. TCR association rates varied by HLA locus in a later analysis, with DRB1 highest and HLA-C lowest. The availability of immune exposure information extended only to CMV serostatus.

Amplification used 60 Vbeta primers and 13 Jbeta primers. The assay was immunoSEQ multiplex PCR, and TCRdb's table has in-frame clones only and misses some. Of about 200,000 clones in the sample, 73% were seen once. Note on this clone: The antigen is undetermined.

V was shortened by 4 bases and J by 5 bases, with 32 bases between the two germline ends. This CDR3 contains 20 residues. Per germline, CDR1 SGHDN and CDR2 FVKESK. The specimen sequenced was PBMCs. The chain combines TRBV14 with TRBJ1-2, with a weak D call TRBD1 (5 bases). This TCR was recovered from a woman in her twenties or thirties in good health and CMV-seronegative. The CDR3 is CASSPNGARGRRQRAYGYTF. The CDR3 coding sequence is TGTGCCAGCAGCCCGAATGGGGCTCGAGGAAGGCGCCAGAGAGCGTATGGCTACACCTTC.